This T cell receptor (beta chain) was identified in a study of cytomegalovirus exposure and HLA in healthy donors. This CDR3 has 18 amino acids. J lost 4 bases, V lost 0 bases, and 11 bases had no gene match. Per the germline V gene, CDR1 is SGHRS and CDR2 is YFSETQ. Study findings and constraints: TCR beta V- and J-gene trimming, according to a later analysis, was linked to a missense DCLRE1C variant. In most subjects, TCR beta sequences reportedly gave accurate predictions of HLA-A and HLA-B alleles.

The PCR contained 60 Vbeta and 13 Jbeta primers. This table comes from immunoSEQ multiplex PCR, and its TCRdb copy is limited to in-frame clones, with some not included. Found here are approximately 210,000 clones, 75% to 85% of them singletons; the top ten hold around 1.4%. A word on this clone: Its cognate antigen is unknown.

The receptor comes from a woman in her forties or fifties in good health and CMV-seronegative. Sequenced sample: PBMCs. The chain is built from TRBV5-1 and TRBJ2-2, with 8 positions matching TRBD2. CDR3 nucleotides: TGCGCCAGCAGCTTGGTGTCGGGAGGGCCCTCGGGCACCGGGGAGCTGTTTTTT. Translating it yields CASSLVSGGPSGTGELFF.